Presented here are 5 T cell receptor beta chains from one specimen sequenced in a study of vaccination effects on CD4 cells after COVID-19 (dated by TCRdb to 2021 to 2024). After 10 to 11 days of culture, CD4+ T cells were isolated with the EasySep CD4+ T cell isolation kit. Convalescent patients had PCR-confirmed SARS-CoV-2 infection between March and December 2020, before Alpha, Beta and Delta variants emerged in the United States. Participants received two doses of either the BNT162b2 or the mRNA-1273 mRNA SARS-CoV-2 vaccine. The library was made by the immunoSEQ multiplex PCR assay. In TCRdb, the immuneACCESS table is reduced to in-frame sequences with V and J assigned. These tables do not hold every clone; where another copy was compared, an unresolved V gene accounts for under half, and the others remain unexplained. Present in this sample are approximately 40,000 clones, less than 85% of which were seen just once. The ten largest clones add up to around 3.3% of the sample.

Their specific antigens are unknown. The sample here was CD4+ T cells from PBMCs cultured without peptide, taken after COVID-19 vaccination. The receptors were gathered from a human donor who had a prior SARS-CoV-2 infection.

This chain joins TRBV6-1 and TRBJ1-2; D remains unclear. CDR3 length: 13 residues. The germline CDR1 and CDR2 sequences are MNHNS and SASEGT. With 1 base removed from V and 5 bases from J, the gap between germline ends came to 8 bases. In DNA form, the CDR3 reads TGTGCCAGCAGTGAAGTTGGGGTATATGGCTACACCTTC. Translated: CASSEVGVYGYTF.

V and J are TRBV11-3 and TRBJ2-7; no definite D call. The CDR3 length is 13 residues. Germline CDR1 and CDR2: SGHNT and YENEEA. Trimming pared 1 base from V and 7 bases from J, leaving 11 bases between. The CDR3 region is CASSLGFRAEQYF. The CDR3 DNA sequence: TGTGCCAGCAGCTTAGGGTTCCGGGCAGAGCAGTACTTC.

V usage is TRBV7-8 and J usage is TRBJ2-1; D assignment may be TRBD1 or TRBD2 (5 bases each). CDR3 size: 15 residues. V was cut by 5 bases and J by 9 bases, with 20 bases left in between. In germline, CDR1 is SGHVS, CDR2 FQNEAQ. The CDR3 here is CASSPPGPTRGEQFF. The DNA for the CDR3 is TGTGCCAGCAGCCCCCCGGGACCTACTCGGGGTGAGCAGTTCTTC.

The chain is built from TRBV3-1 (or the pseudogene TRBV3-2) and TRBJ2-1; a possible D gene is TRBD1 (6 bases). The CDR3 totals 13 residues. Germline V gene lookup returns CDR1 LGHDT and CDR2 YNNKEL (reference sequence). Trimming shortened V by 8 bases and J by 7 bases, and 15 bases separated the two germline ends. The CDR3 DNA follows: TGTGCCAGCGCCCGCAGGGGTGATAATGAGCAGTTCTTC. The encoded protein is CASARRGDNEQFF.

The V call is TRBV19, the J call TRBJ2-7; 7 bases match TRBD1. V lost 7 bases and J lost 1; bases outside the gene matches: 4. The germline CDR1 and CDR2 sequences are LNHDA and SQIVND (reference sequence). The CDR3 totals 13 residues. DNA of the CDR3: TGTGCCAGTACAAGACAGGGATCCTACGAGCAGTACTTC. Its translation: CASTRQGSYEQYF.